This record concerns one T cell receptor (beta chain) sequence. Its cognate antigen is unknown. Running of the assay took place at deep level. Under the authors' procedure: For the immunoSEQ data, sequences were junction-only without quality scores, so filtering differed. Sequencing used immunoSEQ multiplex PCR; TCRdb keeps in-frame clones, though not all of them. The V and J calls and the clone size are those of that table, but D and trimming were determined from the DNA. The sample carries about 320,000 clones, over 75% recorded once. These data originate in a study of shared clonotypes between healthy human individuals. Germline values: CDR1 MNHEY, CDR2 SMNVEV (reference sequence). The CDR3 has 14 residues. The V end lost 2 bases, the J end lost 3 bases, and 11 bases lay between the germline ends. Study-wide findings and caveats: Generally, naive subsets (rather than memory subsets) showed larger estimated richness. Large sequencing depth failed to make sorted-subset sequencing complete, rarefaction showed.

This clonotype was obtained from a young man in good health. The gene calls are TRBV27 and TRBJ2-7; D not certain. The source material was memory CD8+ T cells sorted from blood. Indicated subset: CD45RO+ cells pooled with CCR7-negative TemRA cells. CDR3 nucleotides: TGTGCCAGCAGTTTAGGCGGCCCGATCTACGAGCAGTACTTC. Its translation is CASSLGGPIYEQYF.